This TCR beta chain was recorded in a study of blood T cell repertoires in COVID-19. Study-level information: PBMCs, B-cell-depleted T cells, or T cells provided the cDNA or gDNA that made up the material.

Some clones are missing from TCRdb's copy, which holds only in-frame ones; the method was immunoSEQ multiplex PCR. The sample lists about 190,000 clones, more than 75% seen once, with less than 20% in the top ten. The V and J ends lost 4 bases and 1 base respectively, with 8 bases between them. Germline CDR1 reads SGHKS; CDR2 reads YYEKEE (reference sequence). This CDR3 has 13 residues. Sequencing input: PBMCs or T cells enriched from blood (not recorded which). This TCR came from a woman between 50 and 59 years old with acute COVID-19. The genes are TRBV5-5 and TRBJ1-2, with a possible D match to TRBD1 (5 bases). CDR3 protein: CASSPDSNYGYTF. The CDR3, as DNA: TGTGCCAGCAGCCCCGACAGTAACTATGGCTACACCTTC.